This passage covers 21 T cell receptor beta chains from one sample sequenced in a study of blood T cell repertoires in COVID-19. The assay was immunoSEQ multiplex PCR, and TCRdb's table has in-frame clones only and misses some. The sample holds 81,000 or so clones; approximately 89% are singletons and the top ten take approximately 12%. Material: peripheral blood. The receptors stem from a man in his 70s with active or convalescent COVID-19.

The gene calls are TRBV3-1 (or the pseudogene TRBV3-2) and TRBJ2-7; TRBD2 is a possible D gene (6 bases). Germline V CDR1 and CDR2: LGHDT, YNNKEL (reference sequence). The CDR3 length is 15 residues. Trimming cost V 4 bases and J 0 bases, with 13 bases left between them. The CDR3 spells CASSRVSGVSYEQYF. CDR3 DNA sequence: TGTGCCAGCAGCCGCGTATCGGGGGTCTCCTACGAGCAGTACTTC.

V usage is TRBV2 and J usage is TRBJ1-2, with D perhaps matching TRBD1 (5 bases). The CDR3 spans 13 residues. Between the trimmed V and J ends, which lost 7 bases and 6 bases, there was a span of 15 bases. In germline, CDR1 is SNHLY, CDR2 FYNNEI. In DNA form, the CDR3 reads TGTGCCAGCACCTTACGGGGGGAACATGGCTACACCTTC. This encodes CASTLRGEHGYTF.

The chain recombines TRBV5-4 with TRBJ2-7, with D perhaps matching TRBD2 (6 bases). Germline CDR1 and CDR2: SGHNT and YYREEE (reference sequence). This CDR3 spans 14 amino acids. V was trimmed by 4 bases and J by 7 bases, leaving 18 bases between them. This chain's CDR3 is CASSPTPGAGEQYF. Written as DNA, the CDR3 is TGTGCCAGCAGCCCCACCCCCGGGGCGGGGGAGCAGTACTTC.

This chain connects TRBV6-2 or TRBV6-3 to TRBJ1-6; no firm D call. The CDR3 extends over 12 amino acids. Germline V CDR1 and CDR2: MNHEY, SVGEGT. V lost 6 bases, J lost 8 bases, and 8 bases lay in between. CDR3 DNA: TGTGCCAGCAGCCTACGGGATTCACCCCTCCACTTT. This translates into CASSLRDSPLHF.

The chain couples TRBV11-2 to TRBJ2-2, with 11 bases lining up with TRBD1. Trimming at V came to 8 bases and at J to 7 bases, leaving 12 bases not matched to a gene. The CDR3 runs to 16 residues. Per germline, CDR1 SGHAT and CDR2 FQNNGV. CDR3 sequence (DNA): TGTGCCAGCGGACAGGACAGGGGGCGGCCCGGCGGGGAGCTGTTTTTT. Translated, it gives CASGQDRGRPGGELFF.

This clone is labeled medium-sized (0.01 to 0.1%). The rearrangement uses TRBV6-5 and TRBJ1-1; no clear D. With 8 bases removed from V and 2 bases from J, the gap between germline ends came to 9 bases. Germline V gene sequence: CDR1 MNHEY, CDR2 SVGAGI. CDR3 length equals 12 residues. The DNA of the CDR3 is TGTGCCAGCTTACCTAGAAACACTGAAGCTTTCTTT. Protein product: CASLPRNTEAFF.

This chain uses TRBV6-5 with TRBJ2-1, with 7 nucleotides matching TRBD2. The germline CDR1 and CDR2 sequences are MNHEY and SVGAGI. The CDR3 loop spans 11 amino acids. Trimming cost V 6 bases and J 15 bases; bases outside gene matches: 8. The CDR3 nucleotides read TGTGCCAGCAGCCCAGGGAGCGGGACGTTCTTC. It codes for CASSPGSGTFF.

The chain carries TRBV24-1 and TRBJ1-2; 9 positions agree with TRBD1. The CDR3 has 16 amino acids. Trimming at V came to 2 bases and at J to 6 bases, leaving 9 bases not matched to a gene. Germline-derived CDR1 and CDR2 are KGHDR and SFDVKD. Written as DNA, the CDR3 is TGTGCCACCAGTGATTCCGGACAGGGGACTGGTGATGGCTACACCTTC. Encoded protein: CATSDSGQGTGDGYTF.

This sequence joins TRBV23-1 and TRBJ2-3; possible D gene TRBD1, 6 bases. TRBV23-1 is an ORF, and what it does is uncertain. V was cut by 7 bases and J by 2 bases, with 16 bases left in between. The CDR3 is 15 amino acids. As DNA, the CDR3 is TGCGCCAGCACCCCGGGACACATCCTCACAGATACGCAGTATTTT. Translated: CASTPGHILTDTQYF.

The CDR3 sequence is CASSPPGGGWTGELFF. Written as DNA, the CDR3 is TGTGCCAGCAGCCCTCCGGGGGGGGGCTGGACCGGGGAGCTGTTTTTT. The chain couples TRBV3-1 (or the pseudogene TRBV3-2) to TRBJ2-2; TRBD2 aligns across 8 bases. After removal of 4 bases from V and 5 bases from J, the junction contained 9 bases not matched to a gene. Germline CDR1 LGHDT, CDR2 YNNKEL (reference sequence). The CDR3 runs to 16 residues.

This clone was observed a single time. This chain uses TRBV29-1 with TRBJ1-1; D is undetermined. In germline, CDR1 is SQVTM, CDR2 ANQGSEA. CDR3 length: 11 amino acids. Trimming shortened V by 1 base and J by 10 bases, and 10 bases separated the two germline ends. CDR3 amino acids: CSVEGEGRAFF. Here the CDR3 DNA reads TGCAGCGTTGAAGGAGAGGGTCGAGCTTTCTTT.

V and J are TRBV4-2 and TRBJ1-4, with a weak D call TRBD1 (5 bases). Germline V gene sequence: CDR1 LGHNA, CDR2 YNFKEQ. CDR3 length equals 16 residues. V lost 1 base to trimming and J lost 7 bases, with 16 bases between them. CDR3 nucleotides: TGTGCCAGCAGCCAAGGGGGGGAGAGGGGAGGTGAAAAACTGTTTTTT. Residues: CASSQGGERGGEKLFF.

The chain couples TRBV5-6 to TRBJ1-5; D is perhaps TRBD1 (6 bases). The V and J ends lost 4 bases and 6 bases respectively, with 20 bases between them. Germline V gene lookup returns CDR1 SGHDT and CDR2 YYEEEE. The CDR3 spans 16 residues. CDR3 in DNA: TGTGCCAGCAGCCGTGGCCGGGGGGCGATTTCTCAGCCCCAGCATTTT. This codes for CASSRGRGAISQPQHF.

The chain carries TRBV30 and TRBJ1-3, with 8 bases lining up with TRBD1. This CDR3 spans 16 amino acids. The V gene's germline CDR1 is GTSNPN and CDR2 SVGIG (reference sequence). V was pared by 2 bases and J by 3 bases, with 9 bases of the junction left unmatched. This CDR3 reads CAWSPFGRGLGNTIYF. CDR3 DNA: TGTGCCTGGAGTCCTTTCGGCAGGGGGCTTGGAAACACCATATATTTT.

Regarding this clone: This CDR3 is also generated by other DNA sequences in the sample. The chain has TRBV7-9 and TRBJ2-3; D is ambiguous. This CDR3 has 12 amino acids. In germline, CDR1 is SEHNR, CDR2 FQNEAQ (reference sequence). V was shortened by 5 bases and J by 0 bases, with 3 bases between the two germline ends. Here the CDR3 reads CASSQSTDTQYF. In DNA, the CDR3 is TGTGCCAGCAGCCAAAGCACAGATACGCAGTATTTT.

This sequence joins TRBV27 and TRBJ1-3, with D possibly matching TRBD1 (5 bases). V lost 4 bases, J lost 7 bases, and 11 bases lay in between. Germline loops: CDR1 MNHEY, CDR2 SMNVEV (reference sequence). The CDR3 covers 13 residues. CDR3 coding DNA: TGTGCCAGCAGTTCGCCGGGGGGTAACACCATATATTTT. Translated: CASSSPGGNTIYF.

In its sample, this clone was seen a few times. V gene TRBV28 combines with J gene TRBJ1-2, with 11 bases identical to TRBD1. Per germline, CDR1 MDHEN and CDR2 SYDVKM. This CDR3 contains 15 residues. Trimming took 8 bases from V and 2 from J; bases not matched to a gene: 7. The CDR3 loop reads CASAGQGAVNYGYTF. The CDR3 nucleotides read TGTGCCAGCGCCGGACAGGGGGCGGTCAACTATGGCTACACCTTC.

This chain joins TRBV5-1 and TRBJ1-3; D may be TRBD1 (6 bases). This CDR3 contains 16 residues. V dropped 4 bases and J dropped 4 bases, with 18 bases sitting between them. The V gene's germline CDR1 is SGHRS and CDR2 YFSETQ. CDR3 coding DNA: TGCGCCAGCAGCGGGGGCTCAGGGAAAAGCGGAAACACCATATATTTT. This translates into CASSGGSGKSGNTIYF. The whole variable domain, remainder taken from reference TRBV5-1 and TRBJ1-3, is KAGVTQTPRYLIKTRGQQVTLSCSPISGHRSVSWYQQTPGQGLQFLFEYFSETQRNKGNFPGRFSGRQFSNSRSEMNVSTLELGDSALYLCASSGGSGKSGNTIYFGEGSWLTVV.

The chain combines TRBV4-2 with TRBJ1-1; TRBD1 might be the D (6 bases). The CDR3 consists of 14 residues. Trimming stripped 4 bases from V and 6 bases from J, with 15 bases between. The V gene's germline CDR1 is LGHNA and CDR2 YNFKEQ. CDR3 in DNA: TGTGCCAGCAGCCCCCGGACAGCAACCGCTGAAGCTTTCTTT. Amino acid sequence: CASSPRTATAEAFF.

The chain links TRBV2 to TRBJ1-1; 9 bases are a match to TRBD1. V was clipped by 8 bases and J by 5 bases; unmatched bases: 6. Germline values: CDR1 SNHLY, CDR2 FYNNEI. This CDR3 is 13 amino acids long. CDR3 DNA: TGTGCCAGCGTAGGGACAGGGCCGACTGAAGCTTTCTTT. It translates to CASVGTGPTEAFF.

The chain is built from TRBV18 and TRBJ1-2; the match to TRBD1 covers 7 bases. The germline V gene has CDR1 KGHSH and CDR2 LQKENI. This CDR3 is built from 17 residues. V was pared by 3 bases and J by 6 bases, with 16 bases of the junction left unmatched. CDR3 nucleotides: TGTGCCAGCTCACCTTCCCCAGCCTTGACAGGGTACGATGGCTACACCTTC. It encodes CASSPSPALTGYDGYTF.